Below, 11 T cell receptor beta chains from the same sample are listed, as sequenced in a study of CD8+ T cells in alopecia areata. cDNA prepared by RNA extraction and subsequent reverse transcription served as the template for sequencing. Profiled with immunoSEQ multiplex PCR; TCRdb holds only in-frame clones, not every one. The table shows 120,000 or so clones, with less than 70% occurring only once. The sample comprised CD4+ T cells sorted from blood. The receptor source for this set is a human donor in good health.

The rearrangement links TRBV6-5 to TRBJ1-2; TRBD1 matches at 8 bases. The CDR3 has 14 residues. CDR1 is MNHEY and CDR2 is SVGAGI in the germline V gene. V was clipped by 5 bases and J by 7 bases; unmatched bases: 9. The CDR3 spells CASSNTGGGSGYTF. CDR3 nucleotides: TGTGCCAGCAGTAACACAGGGGGTGGTTCTGGCTACACCTTC.

CDR3 sequence: CAISEVGNQPQHF. In DNA form, the CDR3 reads TGTGCCATCAGTGAAGTGGGCAATCAGCCCCAGCATTTT. J is TRBJ1-5 and V is TRBV10-3; D call uncertain. Germline lookup yields CDR1 ENHRY and CDR2 SYGVKD. The CDR3 totals 13 residues. Trimming left V 3 bases short and J 2 bases short, with 5 bases between.

A single count supports this clone. The V and J genes are TRBV29-1 and TRBJ2-1; D remains unclear. Germline V gene data show CDR1 as SQVTM and CDR2 as ANQGSEA. This CDR3 comprises 14 residues. The V gene lost 3 bases and the J gene lost 0 bases, with 9 bases spanning the gap. This CDR3 is CSVDTALSYNEQFF. DNA for the CDR3: TGCAGCGTTGATACAGCCCTCTCCTACAATGAGCAGTTCTTC.

This rearrangement joins TRBV7-2 to TRBJ1-1; no reliable D call. The CDR3 spans 13 residues. Deletions cut 5 bases from V and 1 base from J, with 8 bases between. From germline, CDR1 is SGHTA and CDR2 FQGNSA. CDR3 sequence: CASSPRQNTEAFF. The CDR3, as DNA: TGTGCCAGCAGCCCTAGACAGAACACTGAAGCTTTCTTT. The variable domain in full, with the rest retrieved from reference TRBV7-2 and TRBJ1-1, is GAGVSQSPSNKVTEKGKDVELRCDPISGHTALYWYRQSLGQGLEFLIYFQGNSAPDKSGLPSDRFSAERTGGSVSTLTIQRTQQEDSAVYLCASSPRQNTEAFFGQGTRLTVV.

The chain carries TRBV9 and TRBJ2-1; the match to TRBD2 covers 9 bases. The CDR3 is made up of 18 amino acids. J lost 2 bases, V lost 4 bases, and 13 bases had no gene match. The germline gives CDR1 SGDLS, CDR2 YYNGEE. CDR3 protein: CASSLGDSGGRAYNEQFF. In nucleotides, the CDR3 is TGTGCCAGCAGCCTAGGGGATAGCGGGGGACGAGCCTACAATGAGCAGTTCTTC.

The rearrangement joins TRBV5-1 to TRBJ2-5; D call uncertain. From germline, CDR1 is SGHRS and CDR2 YFSETQ. The CDR3 covers 12 residues. The germline V and J ends were trimmed by 5 bases and 2 bases, with 7 bases remaining between them. In nucleotides, the CDR3 is TGCGCCAGCAGACCCGAACAAGAGACCCAGTACTTC. It translates to CASRPEQETQYF.

A few counts support this clone. The CDR3 sequence is CASSMGVSNQPQHF. For the CDR3, the DNA is TGTGCCAGCAGCATGGGGGTAAGCAATCAGCCCCAGCATTTT. The genes are TRBV6-5 and TRBJ1-5, with a weak D call TRBD1 (5 bases). The ends were cut back, 6 bases at V and 1 base at J, with 10 bases in the middle. Germline CDR1 and CDR2: MNHEY and SVGAGI. This CDR3 contains 14 residues.

Only one count was recorded for this clone. The chain recombines TRBV4-2 with TRBJ2-1; TRBD2 agrees at 9 bases. Germline CDR1 is LGHNA and CDR2 is YNFKEQ. The V gene end was trimmed by 4 bases and the J gene end by 7 bases; junction bases not matched to a gene: 17. The CDR3 covers 18 residues. DNA of the CDR3: TGTGCCAGCAGCCCCCTTCAGAGTTGGGCGGGGGGGCTGAATGAGCAGTTCTTC. Its translation: CASSPLQSWAGGLNEQFF.

The chain uses TRBV4-1 and TRBJ1-6; 8 bases agree with TRBD1. Trimming at V came to 6 bases and at J to 4 bases, leaving 5 bases not matched to a gene. The germline gives CDR1 MGHRA, CDR2 YSYEKL. This CDR3 is built from 15 residues. CDR3 DNA: TGCGCCAGCAGTGGGGGACAGGTGTATAATTCACCCCTCCACTTT. Its translation is CASSGGQVYNSPLHF.

This chain connects TRBV11-2 to TRBJ2-5, with 8 bases that match TRBD2. The V and J ends lost 2 bases and 4 bases, in that order; junction bases with no gene match: 9. From germline, CDR1 is SGHAT and CDR2 FQNNGV. The CDR3 contains 16 residues. Written as DNA, the CDR3 is TGTGCCAGCAGCTTATGGCGGGGGGCAGACACAGAGACCCAGTACTTC. Its translation: CASSLWRGADTETQYF.

This chain connects TRBV27 to TRBJ1-2, with a tentative D call TRBD1 (5 bases). V lost 7 bases and J lost 1, with 16 bases in between. Germline V CDR1 and CDR2: MNHEY, SMNVEV (reference sequence). This CDR3 is 15 amino acids long. CDR3 in amino acids: CASTPQASFNYGYTF. Here the CDR3 DNA reads TGTGCCAGCACACCACAGGCATCATTTAACTATGGCTACACCTTC.